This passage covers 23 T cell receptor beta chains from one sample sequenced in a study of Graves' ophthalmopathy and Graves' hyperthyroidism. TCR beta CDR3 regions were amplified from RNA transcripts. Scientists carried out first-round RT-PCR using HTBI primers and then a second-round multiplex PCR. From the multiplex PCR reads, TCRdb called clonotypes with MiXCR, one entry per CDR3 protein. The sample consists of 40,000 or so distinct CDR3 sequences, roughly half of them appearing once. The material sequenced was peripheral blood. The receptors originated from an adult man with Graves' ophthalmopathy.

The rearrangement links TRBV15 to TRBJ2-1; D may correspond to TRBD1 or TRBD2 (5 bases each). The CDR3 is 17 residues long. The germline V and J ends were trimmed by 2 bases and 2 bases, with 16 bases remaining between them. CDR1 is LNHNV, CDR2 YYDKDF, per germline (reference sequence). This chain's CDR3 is CATSRPLRDAPYNEQFF. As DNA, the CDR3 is TGTGCCACCAGCAGACCACTCCGGGACGCACCCTACAATGAGCAGTTCTTC.

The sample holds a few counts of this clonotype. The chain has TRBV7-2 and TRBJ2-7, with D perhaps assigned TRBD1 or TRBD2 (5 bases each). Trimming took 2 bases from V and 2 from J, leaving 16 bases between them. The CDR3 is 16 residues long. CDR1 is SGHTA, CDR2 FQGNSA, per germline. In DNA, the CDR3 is TGTGCCAGCAGCTTAAATAGGGGACGGTCTGCCTACGAGCAGTACTTC. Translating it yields CASSLNRGRSAYEQYF. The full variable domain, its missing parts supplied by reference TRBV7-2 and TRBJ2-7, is GAGVSQSPSNKVTEKGKDVELRCDPISGHTALYWYRQSLGQGLEFLIYFQGNSAPDKSGLPSDRFSAERTGGSVSTLTIQRTQQEDSAVYLCASSLNRGRSAYEQYFGPGTRLTVT.

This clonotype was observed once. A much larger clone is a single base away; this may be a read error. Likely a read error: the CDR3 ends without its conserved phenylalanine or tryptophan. CDR3 region: CASGGIRADTQYS. The CDR3 DNA is TGTGCCTCAGGGGGGATTCGGGCAGATACGCAGTATTCT. J is TRBJ2-3 and V is TRBV28; tentative D call: TRBD1 (7 bases). Germline V gene lookup returns CDR1 MDHEN and CDR2 SYDVKM. This CDR3 has 13 residues. Trimming took 11 bases from V and 4 from J, leaving 16 bases between them.

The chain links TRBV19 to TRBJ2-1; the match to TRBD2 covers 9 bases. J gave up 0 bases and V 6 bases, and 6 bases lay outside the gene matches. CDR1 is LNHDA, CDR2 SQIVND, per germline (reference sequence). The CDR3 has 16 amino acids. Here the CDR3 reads CASRGTSGYSYNEQFF. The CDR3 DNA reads TGTGCCAGTAGAGGAACTAGCGGGTACTCCTACAATGAGCAGTTCTTC.

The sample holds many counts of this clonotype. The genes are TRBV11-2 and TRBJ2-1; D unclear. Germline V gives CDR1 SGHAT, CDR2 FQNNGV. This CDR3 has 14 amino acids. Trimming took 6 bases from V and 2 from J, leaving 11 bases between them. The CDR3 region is CASRAGSAYNEQFF. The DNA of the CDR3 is TGTGCCAGCAGGGCCGGTTCTGCCTACAATGAGCAGTTCTTC.

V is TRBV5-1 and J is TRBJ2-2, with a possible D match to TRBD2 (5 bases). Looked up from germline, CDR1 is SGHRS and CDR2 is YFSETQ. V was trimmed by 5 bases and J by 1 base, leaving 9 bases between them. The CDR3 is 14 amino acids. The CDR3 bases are TGCGCCAGCAGGAGGGAACTGAACACCGGGGAGCTGTTTTTT. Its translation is CASRRELNTGELFF.

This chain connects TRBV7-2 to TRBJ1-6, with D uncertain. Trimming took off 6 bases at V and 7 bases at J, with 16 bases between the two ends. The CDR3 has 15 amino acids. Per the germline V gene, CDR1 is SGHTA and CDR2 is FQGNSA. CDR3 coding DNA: TGTGCCAGCAGTTTATGGTCAGGCTTAAATTCACCCCTCCACTTT. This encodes CASSLWSGLNSPLHF.

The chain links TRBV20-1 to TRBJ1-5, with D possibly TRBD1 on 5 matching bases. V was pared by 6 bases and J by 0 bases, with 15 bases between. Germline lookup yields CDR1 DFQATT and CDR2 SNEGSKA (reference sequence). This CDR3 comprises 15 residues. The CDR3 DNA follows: TGCAGTGCATCCGTGGGGGGGAATAGCAATCAGCCCCAGCATTTT. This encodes CSASVGGNSNQPQHF.

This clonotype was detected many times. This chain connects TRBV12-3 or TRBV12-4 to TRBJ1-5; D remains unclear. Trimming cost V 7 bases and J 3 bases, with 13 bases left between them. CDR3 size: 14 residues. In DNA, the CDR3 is TGTGCCAGCATCCTAGGACTTACCAATCAGCCCCAGCATTTT. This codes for CASILGLTNQPQHF.

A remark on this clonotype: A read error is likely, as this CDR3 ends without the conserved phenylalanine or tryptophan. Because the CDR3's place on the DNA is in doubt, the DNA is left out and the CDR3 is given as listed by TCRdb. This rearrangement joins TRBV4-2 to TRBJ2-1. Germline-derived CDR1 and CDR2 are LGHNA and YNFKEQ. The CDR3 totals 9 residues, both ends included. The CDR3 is CASSQDGSY.

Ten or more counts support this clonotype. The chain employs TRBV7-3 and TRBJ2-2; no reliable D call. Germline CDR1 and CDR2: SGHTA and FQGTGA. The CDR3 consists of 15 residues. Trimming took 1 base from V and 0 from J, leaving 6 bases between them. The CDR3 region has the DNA TGTGCCAGCAGCTTAAATTCCGCGAACACCGGGGAGCTGTTTTTT. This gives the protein CASSLNSANTGELFF. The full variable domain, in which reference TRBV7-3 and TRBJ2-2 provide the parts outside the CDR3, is GAGVSQTPSNKVTEKGKYVELRCDPISGHTALYWYRQSLGQGPEFLIYFQGTGAADDSGLPNDRFFAVRPEGSVSTLKIQRTERGDSAVYLCASSLNSANTGELFFGEGSRLTVL.

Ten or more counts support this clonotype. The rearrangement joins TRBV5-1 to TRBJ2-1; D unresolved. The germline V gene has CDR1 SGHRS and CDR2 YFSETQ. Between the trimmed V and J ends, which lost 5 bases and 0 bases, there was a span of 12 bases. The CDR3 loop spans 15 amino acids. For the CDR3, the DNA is TGCGCCAGCAGTCTCTTGGGCGACTCCTACAATGAGCAGTTCTTC. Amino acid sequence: CASSLLGDSYNEQFF.

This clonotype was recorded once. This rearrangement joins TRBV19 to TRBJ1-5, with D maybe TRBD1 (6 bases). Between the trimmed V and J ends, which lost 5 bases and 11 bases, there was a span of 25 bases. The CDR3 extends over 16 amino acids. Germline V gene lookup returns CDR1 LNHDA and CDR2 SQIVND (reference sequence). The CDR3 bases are TGTGCCAGTAGTCCCCGGACTAGATCGGGACAAGAGACCCAGCATTTT. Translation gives CASSPRTRSGQETQHF.

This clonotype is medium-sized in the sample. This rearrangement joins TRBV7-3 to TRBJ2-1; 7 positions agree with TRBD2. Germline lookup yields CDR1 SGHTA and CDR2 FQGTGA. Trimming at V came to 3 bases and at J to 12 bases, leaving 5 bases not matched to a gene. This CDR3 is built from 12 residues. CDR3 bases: TGTGCCAGCAGCTTCACGACTAGCCCGCAGTTCTTC. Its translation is CASSFTTSPQFF.

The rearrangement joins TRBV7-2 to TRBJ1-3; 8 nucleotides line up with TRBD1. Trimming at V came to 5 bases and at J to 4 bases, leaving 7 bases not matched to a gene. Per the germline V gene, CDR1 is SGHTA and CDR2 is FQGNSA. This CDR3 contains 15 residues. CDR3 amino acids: CASSLLTGDGNTIYF. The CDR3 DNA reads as TGTGCCAGCAGCCTATTGACAGGGGACGGAAACACCATATATTTT.

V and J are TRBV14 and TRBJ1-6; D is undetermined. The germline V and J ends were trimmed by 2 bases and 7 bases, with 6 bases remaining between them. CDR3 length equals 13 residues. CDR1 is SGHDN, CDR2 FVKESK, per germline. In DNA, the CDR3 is TGTGCCAGCAGCCAAAACAGCAATTCACCCCTCCACTTT. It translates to CASSQNSNSPLHF.

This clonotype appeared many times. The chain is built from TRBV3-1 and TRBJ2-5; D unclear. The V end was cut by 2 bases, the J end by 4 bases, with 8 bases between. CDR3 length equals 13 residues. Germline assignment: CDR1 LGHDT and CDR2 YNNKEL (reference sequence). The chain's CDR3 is CASSQRELETQYF. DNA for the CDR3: TGTGCCAGCAGCCAACGTGAACTAGAGACCCAGTACTTC.

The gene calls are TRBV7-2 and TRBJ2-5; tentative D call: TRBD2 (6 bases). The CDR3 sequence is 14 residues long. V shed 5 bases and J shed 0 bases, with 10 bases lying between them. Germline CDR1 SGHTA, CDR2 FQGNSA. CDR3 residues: CASSPRDYQETQYF. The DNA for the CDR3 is TGTGCCAGCAGCCCCCGGGACTACCAAGAGACCCAGTACTTC.

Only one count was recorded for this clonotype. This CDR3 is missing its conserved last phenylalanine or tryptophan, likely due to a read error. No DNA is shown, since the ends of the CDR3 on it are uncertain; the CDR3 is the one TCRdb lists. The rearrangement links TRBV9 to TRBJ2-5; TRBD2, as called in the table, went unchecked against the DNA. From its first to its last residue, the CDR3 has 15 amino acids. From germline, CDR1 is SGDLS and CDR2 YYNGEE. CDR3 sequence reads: CASTKTSGRGGGIDT.

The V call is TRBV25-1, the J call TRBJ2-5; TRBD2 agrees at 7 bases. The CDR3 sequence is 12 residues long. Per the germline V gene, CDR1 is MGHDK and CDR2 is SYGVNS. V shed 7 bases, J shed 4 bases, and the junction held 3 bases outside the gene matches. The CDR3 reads CASTAGRETQYF. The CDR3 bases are TGTGCCAGCACAGCGGGGAGAGAGACCCAGTACTTC.

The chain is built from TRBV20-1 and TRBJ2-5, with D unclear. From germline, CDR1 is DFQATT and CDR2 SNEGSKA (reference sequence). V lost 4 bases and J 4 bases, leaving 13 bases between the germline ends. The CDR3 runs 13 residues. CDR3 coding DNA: TGCAGTGCTACAACAGAGTCGAGAGAGACCCAGTACTTC. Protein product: CSATTESRETQYF.

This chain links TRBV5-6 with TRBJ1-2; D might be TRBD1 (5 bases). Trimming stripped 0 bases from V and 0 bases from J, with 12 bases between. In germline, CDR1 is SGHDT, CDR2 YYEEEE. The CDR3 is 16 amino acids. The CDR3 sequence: CASSLAARASNYGYTF. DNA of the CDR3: TGTGCCAGCAGCTTGGCCGCCAGGGCGTCTAACTATGGCTACACCTTC. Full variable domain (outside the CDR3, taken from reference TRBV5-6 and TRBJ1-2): DAGVTQSPTHLIKTRGQQVTLRCSPKSGHDTVSWYQQALGQGPQFIFQYYEEEERQRGNFPDRFSGHQFPNYSSELNVNALLLGDSALYLCASSLAARASNYGYTFGSGTRLTVV.

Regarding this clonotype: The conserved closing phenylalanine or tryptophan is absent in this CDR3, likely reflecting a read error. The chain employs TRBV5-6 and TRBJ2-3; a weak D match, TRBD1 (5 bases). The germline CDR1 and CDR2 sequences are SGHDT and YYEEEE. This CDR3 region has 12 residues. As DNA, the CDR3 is TGTGCCAGCAGACAAGGGGCAGATACTCAGTATCTT. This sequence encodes CASRQGADTQYL.